The clone carrying this TCR beta chain was counted only a few times. The source of the sample is a study of blood T cell repertoires in COVID-19. Study background: Whether acute or convalescent, the COVID-19 samples came from the United States, Italy and Spain. PBMCs, B-cell-depleted T cells, or T cells were the source of the cDNA or gDNA that made up the material.

The authors' processing: Amplification from reference gene primers served as the basis for estimated nucleated cell counts. The table came from immunoSEQ multiplex PCR; TCRdb's copy has only in-frame clones and leaves some out. V and J calls and clone size are those listed in that table; D and trimming were worked out from the DNA. The sample carries over 200,000 clones, about 87% recorded once. The V and J ends lost 4 bases and 4 bases respectively, with 6 bases between them. This CDR3 has 12 residues. Germline V gives CDR1 SGHKS, CDR2 YYEKEE (reference sequence). The sample comprised peripheral blood. The chain couples TRBV5-5 to TRBJ2-1; no reliable D call. The receptor was derived from a man aged 55 to 70 who had recovered from COVID-19. The CDR3 region has the DNA TGTGCCAGCAGCGTCCCGTACAATGAGCAGTTCTTC. Translation gives CASSVPYNEQFF.